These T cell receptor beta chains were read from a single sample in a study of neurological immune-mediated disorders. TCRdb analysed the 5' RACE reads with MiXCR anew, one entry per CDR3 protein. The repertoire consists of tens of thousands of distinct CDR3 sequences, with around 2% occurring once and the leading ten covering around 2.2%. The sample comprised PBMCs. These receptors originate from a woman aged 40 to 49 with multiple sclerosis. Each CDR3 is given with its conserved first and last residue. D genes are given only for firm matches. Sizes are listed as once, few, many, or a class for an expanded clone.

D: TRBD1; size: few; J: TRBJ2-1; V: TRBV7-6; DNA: TGTGCCAGCAGCCCTGACAGGGGGGAGCAGTTCTTC; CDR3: CASSPDRGEQFF
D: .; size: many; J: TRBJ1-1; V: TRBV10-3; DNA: TGTGCCGCTTCTAGACAGGAGAACACTGAAGCTTTCTTT; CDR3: CAASRQENTEAFF
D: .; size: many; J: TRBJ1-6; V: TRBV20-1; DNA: TGCAGTGCTAGAGATAGGGAGAACAGGCTCAATTCACCCCTCCACTTT; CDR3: CSARDRENRLNSPLHF
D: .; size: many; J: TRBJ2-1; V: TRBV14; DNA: TGTGCCAGCAGCCGCAGGGGCAATGAGCAGTTCTTC; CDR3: CASSRRGNEQFF
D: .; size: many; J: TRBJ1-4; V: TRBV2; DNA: TGTGCCAGCATCCCTGGGTCCCATCGGGAAAAACTGTTTTTT; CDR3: CASIPGSHREKLFF
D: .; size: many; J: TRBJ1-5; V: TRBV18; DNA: TGTGCCAGCTCACCAGGGGTGGCGGGGGCGGGCCAGCCCCAGCATTTT; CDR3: CASSPGVAGAGQPQHF
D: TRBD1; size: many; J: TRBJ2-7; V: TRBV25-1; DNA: TGTGCCAGCAAAGTAGGGGGCGGGTACGAGCAGTACTTC; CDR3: CASKVGGGYEQYF
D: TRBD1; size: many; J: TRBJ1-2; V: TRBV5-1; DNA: TGCGCCAGCAGCTTACAGGGGGATTATGGCTACACCTTC; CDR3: CASSLQGDYGYTF
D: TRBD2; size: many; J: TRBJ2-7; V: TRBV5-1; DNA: TGCGCCAGCAGCTTGAGTAGCGGGGGTGAGGCCTACGAGCAGTACTTC; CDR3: CASSLSSGGEAYEQYF
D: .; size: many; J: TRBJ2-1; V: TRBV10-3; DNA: TGTGCCATCAGTGAGTCAGAAGGTGGTGAGCAGTTCTTC; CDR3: CAISESEGGEQFF
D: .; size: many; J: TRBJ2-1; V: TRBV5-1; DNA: TGCGCCAGCAGCTTGGGGGACACCTACTCCTACAATGAGCAGTTCTTC; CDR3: CASSLGDTYSYNEQFF
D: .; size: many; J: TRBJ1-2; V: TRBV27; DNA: TGTGCCAGCAGTGCACATTCTAACTATGGCTACACCTTC; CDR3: CASSAHSNYGYTF
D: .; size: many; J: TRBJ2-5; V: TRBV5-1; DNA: TGCGCCAGCAGCTTGGTACCCGGGGTCCAAGAGACCCAGTACTTC; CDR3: CASSLVPGVQETQYF
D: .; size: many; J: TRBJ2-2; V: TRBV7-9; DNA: TGTGCCAGCAGCTTTCGGACACTGAACACCGGGGAGCTGTTTTTT; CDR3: CASSFRTLNTGELFF
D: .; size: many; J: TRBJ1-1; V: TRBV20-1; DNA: TGCAGTGCTAGAGGACAGCCGAACACTGAAGCTTTCTTT; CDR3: CSARGQPNTEAFF
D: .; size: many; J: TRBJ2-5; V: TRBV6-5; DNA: TGTGCCAGCAGTTACGGGCCCGGTGGCAGGCAAGAGACCCAGTACTTC; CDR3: CASSYGPGGRQETQYF
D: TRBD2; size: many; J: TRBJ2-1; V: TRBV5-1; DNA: TGCGCCAGCAGTAGCGGGGGTCTTGGGAATGAGCAGTTCTTC; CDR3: CASSSGGLGNEQFF
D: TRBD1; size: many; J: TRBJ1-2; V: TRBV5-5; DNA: TGTGCCAGCAGCTTGGCTCGGGACAGACGGGATGGCTACACCTTC; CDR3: CASSLARDRRDGYTF
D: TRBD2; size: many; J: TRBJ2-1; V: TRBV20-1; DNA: TGCAGTGCTAGAGGCCGAGCGGGGGGTTTCTACAATGAGCAGTTCTTC; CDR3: CSARGRAGGFYNEQFF
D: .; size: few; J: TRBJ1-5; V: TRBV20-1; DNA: TGCAGTGCTCCTCGACCTGGCAATCAGCCCCAGCATTTT; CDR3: CSAPRPGNQPQHF
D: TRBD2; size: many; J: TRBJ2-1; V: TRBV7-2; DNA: TGTGCCAGCAGCTTCTATAGCGGGGGACCGGGCAATGAGCAGTTCTTC; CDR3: CASSFYSGGPGNEQFF
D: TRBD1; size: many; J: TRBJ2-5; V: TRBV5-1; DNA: TGCGCCAGCAGCCCCCAGGGGGTCCCAGAGACCCAGTACTTC; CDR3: CASSPQGVPETQYF